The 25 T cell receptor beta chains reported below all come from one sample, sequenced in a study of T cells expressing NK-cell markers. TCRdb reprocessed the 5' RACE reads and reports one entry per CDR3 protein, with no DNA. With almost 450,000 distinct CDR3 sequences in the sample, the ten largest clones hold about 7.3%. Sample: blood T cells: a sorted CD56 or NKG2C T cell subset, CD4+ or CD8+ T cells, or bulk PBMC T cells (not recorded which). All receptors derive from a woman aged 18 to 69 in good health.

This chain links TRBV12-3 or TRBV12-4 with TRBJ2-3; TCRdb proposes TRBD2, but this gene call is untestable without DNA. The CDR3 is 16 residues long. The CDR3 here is CASSRTSGGFTDTQYF.

The CDR3 reads CASSWGQGAGANVLTF. The V call is TRBV27, the J call TRBJ2-6; the D call from TCRdb, TRBD1, cannot be confirmed without DNA. From germline, CDR1 is MNHEY and CDR2 SMNVEV (reference sequence). The CDR3 totals 16 residues.

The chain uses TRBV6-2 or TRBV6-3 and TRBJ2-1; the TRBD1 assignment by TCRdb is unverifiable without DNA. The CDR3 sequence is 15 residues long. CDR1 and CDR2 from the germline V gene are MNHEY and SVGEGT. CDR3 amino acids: CASSYIPGGRNEQFF.

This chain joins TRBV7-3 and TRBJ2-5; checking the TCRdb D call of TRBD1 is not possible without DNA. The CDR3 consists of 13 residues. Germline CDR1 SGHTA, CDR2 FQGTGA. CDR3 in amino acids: CASSLTREETQYF.

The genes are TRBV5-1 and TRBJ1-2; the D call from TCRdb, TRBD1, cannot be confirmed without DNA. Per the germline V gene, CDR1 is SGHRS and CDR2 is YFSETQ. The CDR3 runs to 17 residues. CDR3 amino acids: CASSLVGRQGLNYGYTF. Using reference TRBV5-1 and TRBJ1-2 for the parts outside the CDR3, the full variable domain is KAGVTQTPRYLIKTRGQQVTLSCSPISGHRSVSWYQQTPGQGLQFLFEYFSETQRNKGNFPGRFSGRQFSNSRSEMNVSTLELGDSALYLCASSLVGRQGLNYGYTFGSGTRLTVV.

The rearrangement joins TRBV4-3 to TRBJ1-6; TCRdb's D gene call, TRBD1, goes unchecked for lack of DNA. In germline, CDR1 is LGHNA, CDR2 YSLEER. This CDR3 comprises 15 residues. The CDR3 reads CASSQDGQGASPLHF.

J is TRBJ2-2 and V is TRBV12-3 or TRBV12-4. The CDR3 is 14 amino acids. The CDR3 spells CASSLVGVVGELFF.

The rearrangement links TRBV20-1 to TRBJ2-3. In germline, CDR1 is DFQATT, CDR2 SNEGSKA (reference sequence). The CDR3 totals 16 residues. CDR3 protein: CSANEIDTSGTDTQYF.

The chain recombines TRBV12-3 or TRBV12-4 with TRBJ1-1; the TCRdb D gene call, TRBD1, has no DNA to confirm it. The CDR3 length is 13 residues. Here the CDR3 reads CASSPQGYGEAFF.

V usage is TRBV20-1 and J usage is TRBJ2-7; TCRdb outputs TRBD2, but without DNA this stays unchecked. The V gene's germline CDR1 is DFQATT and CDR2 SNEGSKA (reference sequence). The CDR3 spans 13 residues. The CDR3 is CSAPDGRDYEQYF.

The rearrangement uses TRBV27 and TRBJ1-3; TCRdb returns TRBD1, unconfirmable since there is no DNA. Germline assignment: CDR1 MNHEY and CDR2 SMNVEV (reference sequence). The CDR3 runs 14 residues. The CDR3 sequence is CASSLGRTGNTIYF.

The CDR3 reads CASSYNLGGPTDTQYF. This chain connects TRBV28 to TRBJ2-3; TCRdb's assignment of TRBD1 cannot be checked, as there is no DNA. The CDR3 spans 16 residues. Germline V CDR1 and CDR2: MDHEN, SYDVKM.

The CDR3: CASSFPGRYNQPQHF. The chain recombines TRBV5-1 with TRBJ1-5; TCRdb selects TRBD1, and the lack of DNA leaves this call unchecked. Germline CDR1 is SGHRS and CDR2 is YFSETQ. CDR3 length: 15 residues.

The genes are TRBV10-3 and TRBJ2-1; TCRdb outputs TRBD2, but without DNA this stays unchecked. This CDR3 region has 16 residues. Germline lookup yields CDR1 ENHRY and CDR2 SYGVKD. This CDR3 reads CAVGTSVHNGYNEQFF.

CDR3 amino acids: CASSLAFTGPNYEQYF. The chain links TRBV7-9 to TRBJ2-7; TCRdb lists TRBD2, though no DNA is available to test this call. The germline V gene encodes CDR1 SEHNR and CDR2 FQNEAQ (reference sequence). The CDR3 has 16 residues.

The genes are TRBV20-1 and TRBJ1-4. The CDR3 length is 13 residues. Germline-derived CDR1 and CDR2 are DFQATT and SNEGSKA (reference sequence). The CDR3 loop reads CSASEEHNEKLFF.

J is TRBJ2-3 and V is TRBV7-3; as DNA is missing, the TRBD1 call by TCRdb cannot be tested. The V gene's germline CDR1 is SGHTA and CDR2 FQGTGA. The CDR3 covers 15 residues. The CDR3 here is CARILGQGDADTQYF.

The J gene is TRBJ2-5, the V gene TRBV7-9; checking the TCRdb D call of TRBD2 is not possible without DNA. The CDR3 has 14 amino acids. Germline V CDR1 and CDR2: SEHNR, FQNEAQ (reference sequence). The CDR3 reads CASSTGLGGETQYF.

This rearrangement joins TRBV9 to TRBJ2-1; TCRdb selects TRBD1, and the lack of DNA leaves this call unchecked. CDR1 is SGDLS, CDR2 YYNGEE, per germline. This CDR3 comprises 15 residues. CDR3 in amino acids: CASSVDRGRVNEQFF. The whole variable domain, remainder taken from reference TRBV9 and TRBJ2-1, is DSGVTQTPKHLITATGQRVTLRCSPRSGDLSVYWYQQSLDQGLQFLIQYYNGEERAKGNILERFSAQQFPDLHSELNLSSLELGDSALYFCASSVDRGRVNEQFFGPGTRLTVL.

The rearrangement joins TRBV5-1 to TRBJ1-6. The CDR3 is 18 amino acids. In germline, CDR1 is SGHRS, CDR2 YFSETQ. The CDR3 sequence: CASSLDLVLSSYNSPLHF.

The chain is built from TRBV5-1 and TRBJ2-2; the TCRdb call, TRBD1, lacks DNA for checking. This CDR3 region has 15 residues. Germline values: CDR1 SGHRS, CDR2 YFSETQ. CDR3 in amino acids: CASSLGGSSTGELFF.

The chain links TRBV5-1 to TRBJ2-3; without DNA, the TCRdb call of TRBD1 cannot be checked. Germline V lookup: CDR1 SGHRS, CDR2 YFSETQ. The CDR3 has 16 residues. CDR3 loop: CASSSPTRDGRDTQYF.

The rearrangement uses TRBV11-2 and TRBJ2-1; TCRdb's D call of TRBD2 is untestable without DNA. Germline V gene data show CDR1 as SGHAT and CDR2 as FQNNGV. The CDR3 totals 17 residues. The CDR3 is CASSLDGTSGVYNEQFF.

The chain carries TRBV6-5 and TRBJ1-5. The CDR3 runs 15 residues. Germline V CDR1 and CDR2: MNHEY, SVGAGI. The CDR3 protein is CASSYRRAGNQPQHF.

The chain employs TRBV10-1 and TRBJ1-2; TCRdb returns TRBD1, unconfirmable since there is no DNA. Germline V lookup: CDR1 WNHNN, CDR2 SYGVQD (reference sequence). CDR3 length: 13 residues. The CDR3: CASSERRGDGYTF.